This T cell receptor beta chain emerged from a study of blood T cell repertoires in COVID-19. This clone was detected only once. V was clipped by 2 bases and J by 1 base, with 17 bases between them. CDR1 and CDR2 (germline): MNHEY, SMNVEV (reference sequence). The CDR3 contains 18 residues. Method: immunoSEQ multiplex PCR; TCRdb's copy keeps in-frame clones and lacks some. The sample carries over 200,000 clones, around 90% recorded once. V and J are TRBV27 and TRBJ2-2; possibly TRBD2 for D (5 bases). The clonotype originates from a man between 25 and 39 years old who had been exposed to COVID-19. The sample was PBMCs or T cells enriched from blood (not recorded which). CDR3 in amino acids: CASSLVGVPGLNTGELFF. DNA for the CDR3: TGTGCCAGCAGTTTAGTTGGCGTCCCAGGACTGAACACCGGGGAGCTGTTTTTT.